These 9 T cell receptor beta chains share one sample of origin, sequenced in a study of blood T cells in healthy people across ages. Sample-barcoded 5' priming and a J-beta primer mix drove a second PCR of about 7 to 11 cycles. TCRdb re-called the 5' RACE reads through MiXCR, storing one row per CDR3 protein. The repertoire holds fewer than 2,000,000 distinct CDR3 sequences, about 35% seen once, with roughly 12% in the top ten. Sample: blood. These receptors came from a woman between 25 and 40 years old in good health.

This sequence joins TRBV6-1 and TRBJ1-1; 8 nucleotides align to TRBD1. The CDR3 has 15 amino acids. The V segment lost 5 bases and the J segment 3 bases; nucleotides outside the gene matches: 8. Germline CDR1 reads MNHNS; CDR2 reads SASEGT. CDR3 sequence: CASSTGQGGDTEAFF. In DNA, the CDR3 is TGTGCCAGCAGTACCGGACAGGGAGGGGACACTGAAGCTTTCTTT.

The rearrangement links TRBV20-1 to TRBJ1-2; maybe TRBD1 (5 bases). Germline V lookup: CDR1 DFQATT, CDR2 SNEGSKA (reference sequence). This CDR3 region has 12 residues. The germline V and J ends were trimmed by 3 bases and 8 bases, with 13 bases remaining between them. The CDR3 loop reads CSASRVAGGYTF. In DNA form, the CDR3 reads TGCAGTGCTAGCAGGGTGGCGGGCGGCTACACCTTC.

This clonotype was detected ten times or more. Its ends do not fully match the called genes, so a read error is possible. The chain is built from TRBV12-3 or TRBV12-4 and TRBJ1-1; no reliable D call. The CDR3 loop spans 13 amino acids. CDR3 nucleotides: TGCGCCAGCAGCTTGGGGTTGAACACTGAAGCTTTCTTT. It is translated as CASSLGLNTEAFF.

CDR3 nucleotides: TGTGCCAGCAGTCCCCAGTCCGGGCTGATAAGTCCGTTCTTC. Translating it yields CASSPQSGLISPFF. The chain uses TRBV28 and TRBJ2-1; D not resolved. The CDR3 has 14 amino acids. Germline CDR1 reads MDHEN; CDR2 reads SYDVKM. Trimming cost V 5 bases and J 15 bases, with 23 bases left between them.

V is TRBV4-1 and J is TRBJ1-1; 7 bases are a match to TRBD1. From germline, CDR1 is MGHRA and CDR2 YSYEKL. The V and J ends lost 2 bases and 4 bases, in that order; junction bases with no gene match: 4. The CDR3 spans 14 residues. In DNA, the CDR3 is TGCGCCAGCAGCCAAACGACAGGGACCACTGAAGCTTTCTTT. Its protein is CASSQTTGTTEAFF.

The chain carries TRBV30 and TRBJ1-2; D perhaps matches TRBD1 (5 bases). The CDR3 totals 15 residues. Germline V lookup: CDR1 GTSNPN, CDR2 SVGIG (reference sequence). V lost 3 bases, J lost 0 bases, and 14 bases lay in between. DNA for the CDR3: TGTGCCTGGAGCCACGGGCAGGGTCCTAACTATGGCTACACCTTC. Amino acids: CAWSHGQGPNYGYTF.

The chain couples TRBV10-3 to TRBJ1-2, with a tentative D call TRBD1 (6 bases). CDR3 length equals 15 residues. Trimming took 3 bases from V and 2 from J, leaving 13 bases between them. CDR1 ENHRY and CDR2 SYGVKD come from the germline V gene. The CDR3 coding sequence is TGTGCCATCAGTGATATTCCAGGGGTGAACTATGGCTACACCTTC. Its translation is CAISDIPGVNYGYTF.

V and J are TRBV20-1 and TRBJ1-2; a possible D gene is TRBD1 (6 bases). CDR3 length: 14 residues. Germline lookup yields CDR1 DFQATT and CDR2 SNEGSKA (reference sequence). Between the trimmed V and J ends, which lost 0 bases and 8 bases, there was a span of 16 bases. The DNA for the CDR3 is TGCAGTGCTAGAGAAGGGGGGGGCTCGCGGGGCTACACCTTC. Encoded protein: CSAREGGGSRGYTF.

DNA for the CDR3: TGCAGTGCTACGGGCAGGGGAATCTACGAGCAGTACTTC. It is translated as CSATGRGIYEQYF. The chain uses TRBV20-1 and TRBJ2-7, with D perhaps TRBD1 (6 bases). Between the trimmed V and J ends, which lost 4 bases and 3 bases, there was a span of 13 bases. The CDR3 contains 13 residues. The germline V gene has CDR1 DFQATT and CDR2 SNEGSKA (reference sequence).